This T cell receptor beta chain was profiled in a study of T-cell reconstitution after alpha-beta-depleted transplantation in children. Findings and limits, study-wide: The authors attributed T-cell counts and diversity one year after transplant mostly to newly produced T cells. Some patients showed high day-60 TCRbeta diversity, which derived from surviving recipient T cells and thymic progenitors. There were reportedly several hundred expanded graft clones from which alpha-beta T cells came about two months after transplant.

V shed 6 bases and J shed 8 bases, with 20 bases lying between them. There are 15 residues in the CDR3. Per the germline V gene, CDR1 is WNHNN and CDR2 is SYGVQD (reference sequence). A word on this clonotype: Its antigen remains unknown.

Unique molecular identifiers tagged the TCRbeta library. MiXCR was run by TCRdb on the PCR reads, yielding one entry per CDR3 protein. The data contain 350,000 to 500,000 distinct CDR3 sequences, 43% of them singletons. The V gene is TRBV10-1, the J gene TRBJ2-1, with a tentative D call TRBD2 (5 bases). This specimen was PBMCs, taken before TCRalphabeta/CD19-depleted stem cell transplant. This receptor was obtained from a girl aged 2 to 9 with aplastic anemia, due to receive a stem cell transplant. CDR3 in DNA: TGCGCCAGCAGCGACTCCGACCCCCGGCGGGATGAGCAGTTCTTC. Its protein is CASSDSDPRRDEQFF.